The 32 T cell receptor beta chains below all came from one sample that was sequenced in a study of blood T cell repertoires in COVID-19. Method: immunoSEQ multiplex PCR; TCRdb's copy keeps in-frame clones and lacks some. The repertoire holds tens of thousands of clones, with 80% to 90% as singletons. The source material was peripheral blood. These receptor sequences come from a woman in her fifties or sixties with COVID-19, enrolled during active disease.

J is TRBJ2-7 and V is TRBV5-1, with D possibly TRBD2 on 5 matching bases. CDR1 and CDR2 from the germline V gene are SGHRS and YFSETQ. The CDR3 contains 14 residues. Between the trimmed V and J ends, which lost 1 base and 2 bases, there was a span of 10 bases. CDR3 amino acids: CASSLSGDAYEQYF. As DNA, the CDR3 is TGCGCCAGCAGCTTGTCCGGGGATGCCTACGAGCAGTACTTC. Supplemented by reference TRBV5-1 and TRBJ2-7, the full variable domain reads KAGVTQTPRYLIKTRGQQVTLSCSPISGHRSVSWYQQTPGQGLQFLFEYFSETQRNKGNFPGRFSGRQFSNSRSEMNVSTLELGDSALYLCASSLSGDAYEQYFGPGTRLTVT.

The chain is built from TRBV7-9 and TRBJ1-5; 9 bases agree with TRBD1. The J segment lost 4 bases and the V segment lost 5 bases, leaving 9 bases of the junction unmatched. There are 16 residues in the CDR3. Germline V CDR1 and CDR2: SEHNR, FQNEAQ (reference sequence). CDR3 bases: TGTGCCAGCAGCCCCTCAGGACAGGGGTTAAATCAGCCCCAGCATTTT. This codes for CASSPSGQGLNQPQHF.

The genes are TRBV9 and TRBJ1-3; the D gene is possibly TRBD1 (5 bases). Per the germline V gene, CDR1 is SGDLS and CDR2 is YYNGEE. The CDR3 runs 15 residues. V lost 1 base and J 0 bases, leaving 8 bases between the germline ends. This chain's CDR3 is CASSVQGTSGNTIYF. In nucleotides, the CDR3 is TGTGCCAGCAGCGTACAGGGAACCTCTGGAAACACCATATATTTT.

J is TRBJ2-7 and V is TRBV29-1, with 7 bases aligning to TRBD2. Trimming cost V 4 bases and J 9 bases; bases outside gene matches: 12. The CDR3 extends over 13 amino acids. Germline V gene data show CDR1 as SQVTM and CDR2 as ANQGSEA. Here the CDR3 reads CSVGLAANWGQYF. CDR3 nucleotides: TGCAGCGTTGGGCTAGCGGCCAATTGGGGGCAGTACTTC.

This clone showed up just once. The chain combines TRBV6-4 with TRBJ2-1; 7 nucleotides agree with TRBD1. CDR1 and CDR2 from the germline V gene are MRHNA and SNTAGT. The junction had 7 bases not matched to a gene; V was cut back by 8 bases and J by 3 bases. The CDR3 runs 14 residues. CDR3 region: CASAEQGNYNEQFF. CDR3 nucleotide sequence: TGTGCCAGCGCAGAACAGGGGAACTACAATGAGCAGTTCTTC.

This clone showed up just once. V usage is TRBV5-1 and J usage is TRBJ1-6, with 7 bases aligning to TRBD1. Germline CDR1 reads SGHRS; CDR2 reads YFSETQ. CDR3 length equals 14 residues. The V segment lost 0 bases and the J segment 10 bases; nucleotides outside the gene matches: 4. The CDR3 region has the DNA TGCGCCAGCAGCTTGGACAGGGGTAGCTCACCCCTCCACTTT. The encoded protein is CASSLDRGSSPLHF. Full variable domain (rest looked up from reference TRBV5-1 and TRBJ1-6): KAGVTQTPRYLIKTRGQQVTLSCSPISGHRSVSWYQQTPGQGLQFLFEYFSETQRNKGNFPGRFSGRQFSNSRSEMNVSTLELGDSALYLCASSLDRGSSPLHFGNGTRLTVT.

The J gene is TRBJ1-1, the V gene TRBV28; a weak D match, TRBD1 (6 bases). V lost 5 bases, J lost 11 bases, and 18 bases lay in between. The germline gives CDR1 MDHEN, CDR2 SYDVKM. This CDR3 has 13 residues. CDR3 in DNA: TGTGCCAGCAGTACGACAGGCCCCTTATCTGCTTTCTTT. Its protein is CASSTTGPLSAFF.

The chain employs TRBV4-1 and TRBJ1-5, with D possibly being TRBD1 (5 bases). Germline-derived CDR1 and CDR2 are MGHRA and YSYEKL. The V end was cut by 0 bases, the J end by 0 bases, with 15 bases between. The CDR3 length is 18 residues. The CDR3 loop is CASSQDRGRDYSNQPQHF. CDR3 nucleotides: TGCGCCAGCAGCCAAGATCGGGGGAGAGACTATAGCAATCAGCCCCAGCATTTT.

The chain employs TRBV11-2 and TRBJ1-1; D possibly corresponds to TRBD1 (6 bases). CDR3 size: 16 residues. CDR1 and CDR2 (germline): SGHAT, FQNNGV. Trimming stripped 1 base from V and 1 base from J, with 13 bases between. The CDR3 protein is CASSLAGQTGNTEAFF. The DNA for the CDR3 is TGTGCCAGCAGCTTAGCCGGTCAGACAGGGAACACTGAAGCTTTCTTT.

The chain carries TRBV4-2 and TRBJ2-1; 10 bases are shared with TRBD2. The V gene end was trimmed by 2 bases and the J gene end by 6 bases; junction bases not matched to a gene: 7. The CDR3 sequence is 16 residues long. Per the germline V gene, CDR1 is LGHNA and CDR2 is YNFKEQ. This CDR3 is CASSQTTSGALNEQFF. The CDR3 DNA follows: TGTGCCAGCAGCCAAACTACTAGCGGGGCCCTCAATGAGCAGTTCTTC.

V usage is TRBV9 and J usage is TRBJ2-2, with 8 bases lining up with TRBD2. Germline CDR1 and CDR2: SGDLS and YYNGEE. The J segment lost 4 bases and the V segment lost 0 bases, leaving 5 bases of the junction unmatched. This CDR3 contains 16 residues. The CDR3 is CASSVGNSGITGELFF. The CDR3 DNA is TGTGCCAGCAGCGTAGGCAATAGCGGGATCACCGGGGAGCTGTTTTTT.

The gene calls are TRBV6-5 and TRBJ1-2; D is possibly TRBD1 (5 bases). This CDR3 spans 15 amino acids. Germline CDR1 MNHEY, CDR2 SVGAGI. V was pared by 2 bases and J by 6 bases, with 16 bases between. This CDR3 is CASSYEAGSKNGYTF. The DNA for the CDR3 is TGTGCCAGCAGTTACGAGGCAGGGTCTAAGAATGGCTACACCTTC.

V usage is TRBV2 and J usage is TRBJ2-1; D is uncertain. This CDR3 contains 13 residues. Germline V gene lookup returns CDR1 SNHLY and CDR2 FYNNEI. This CDR3 is CGLDGAPDGEQFF. Here the CDR3 DNA reads TGTGGCCTTGATGGAGCACCGGATGGTGAGCAGTTCTTC. Supplemented by reference TRBV2 and TRBJ2-1, the full variable domain reads EPEVTQTPSHQVTQMGQEVILRCVPISNHLYFYWYRQILGQKVEFLVSFYNNEISEKSEIFDDQFSVERPDGSNFTLKIRSTKLEDSAMYFCGLDGAPDGEQFFGPGTRLTVL.

V usage is TRBV19 and J usage is TRBJ2-1, with TRBD2 matching 8 bases. V lost 3 bases and J lost 9; bases outside the gene matches: 13. The length of the CDR3 is 16 residues. Germline values: CDR1 LNHDA, CDR2 SQIVND (reference sequence). Written as DNA, the CDR3 is TGTGCCAGTAGTATGGGATTCGGAGCGGGAGCAGGTGAGCAGTTCTTC. Translated, it gives CASSMGFGAGAGEQFF.

The chain couples TRBV29-1 to TRBJ1-1, with D hard to call. CDR1 and CDR2 (germline): SQVTM, ANQGSEA. The V end lost 7 bases, the J end lost 0 bases, and 9 bases lay between the germline ends. The CDR3 totals 12 residues. The CDR3 sequence is CSAGDLNTEAFF. In DNA form, the CDR3 reads TGCAGCGCCGGAGATTTGAACACTGAAGCTTTCTTT.

This chain links TRBV28 with TRBJ2-2; 9 bases are a match to TRBD2. Trimming took 10 bases from V and 4 from J; bases not matched to a gene: 16. Germline V CDR1 and CDR2: MDHEN, SYDVKM. The CDR3 is 17 amino acids. CDR3 in DNA: TGTGCCACCAAGGGGCTAGCGGGGAGGTCGAGCACCGGGGAGCTGTTTTTT. Protein: CATKGLAGRSSTGELFF.

Only one count was recorded for this clone. This rearrangement joins TRBV6-1 to TRBJ2-3; TRBD2 matches 7 bases. The CDR3 is 16 residues long. Germline loops: CDR1 MNHNS, CDR2 SASEGT. V lost 1 base and J lost 7; bases outside the gene matches: 11. In nucleotides, the CDR3 is TGTGCCAGCAGTGAAGGACGTCCCGGGGGGAGAAATACGCAGTATTTT. This encodes CASSEGRPGGRNTQYF.

The chain joins TRBV28 to TRBJ2-7; D call uncertain. This CDR3 is built from 13 residues. Trimming pared 2 bases from V and 2 bases from J, leaving 7 bases between. Per germline, CDR1 MDHEN and CDR2 SYDVKM. CDR3 nucleotide sequence: TGTGCCAGCAGTTTAACGCAGACCTACGAGCAGTACTTC. Protein sequence: CASSLTQTYEQYF.

This clone is a singleton in its sample. The chain links TRBV21-1 to TRBJ2-1; the D call in the table, TRBD2, was not verified against the DNA. TRBV21-1 counts as a pseudogene. The CDR3 loop spans 16 amino acids. CDR3 amino acids: CASSKEDWGGGDEQFF. CDR3 bases: TGTGCCAGCAGCAAAGAGGACTGGGGAGGTGGAGATGAGCAGTTCTTC.

V usage is TRBV28 and J usage is TRBJ1-5; tentative D call: TRBD1 (5 bases). The CDR3 has 13 amino acids. The germline V gene has CDR1 MDHEN and CDR2 SYDVKM. Trimming cost V 3 bases and J 6 bases, with 9 bases left between them. Written as DNA, the CDR3 is TGTGCCAGCAGTTTTAGGGGTTTTCAGCCCCAGCATTTT. This gives the protein CASSFRGFQPQHF.

The rearrangement joins TRBV27 to TRBJ2-3; 10 bases agree with TRBD2. Germline V lookup: CDR1 MNHEY, CDR2 SMNVEV (reference sequence). This CDR3 is built from 16 residues. The V gene end was trimmed by 5 bases and the J gene end by 5 bases; junction bases not matched to a gene: 10. CDR3 region: CASSSYPSGSEDTQYF. CDR3 nucleotides: TGTGCCAGCAGTAGCTACCCTAGCGGGAGTGAAGATACGCAGTATTTT.

The rearrangement uses TRBV2 and TRBJ2-3, with 7 positions matching TRBD2. The junction had 3 bases not matched to a gene; V was cut back by 6 bases and J by 0 bases. Germline CDR1 reads SNHLY; CDR2 reads FYNNEI. The CDR3 loop spans 14 amino acids. The CDR3 region is CASRGGASTDTQYF. The CDR3 DNA follows: TGTGCCAGCAGGGGAGGGGCTAGCACAGATACGCAGTATTTT. The variable domain in full, completed from reference TRBV2 and TRBJ2-3, reads EPEVTQTPSHQVTQMGQEVILRCVPISNHLYFYWYRQILGQKVEFLVSFYNNEISEKSEIFDDQFSVERPDGSNFTLKIRSTKLEDSAMYFCASRGGASTDTQYFGPGTRLTVL.

This rearrangement joins TRBV18 to TRBJ2-7; D remains unclear. Germline CDR1 and CDR2: KGHSH and LQKENI. V was shortened by 2 bases and J by 7 bases, with 9 bases between the two germline ends. The CDR3 runs to 12 residues. DNA for the CDR3: TGTGCCAGCTCACCAGGAGAGTTTGAGCAGTACTTC. It codes for CASSPGEFEQYF.

V gene TRBV5-1 combines with J gene TRBJ2-2; TRBD2 matches at 7 bases. Germline CDR1 reads SGHRS; CDR2 reads YFSETQ. Trimming removed 4 bases from V and 4 bases from J; junction bases left unmatched: 10. This CDR3 has 16 residues. The CDR3 is CASSSSPSGGTGELFF. In DNA form, the CDR3 reads TGCGCCAGCAGCAGCTCCCCGTCGGGAGGCACCGGGGAGCTGTTTTTT.

CDR3 in amino acids: CASARDSRAKNIQYF. The CDR3 DNA follows: TGTGCCAGTGCCAGGGACAGCAGAGCCAAAAACATTCAGTACTTC. V gene TRBV19 combines with J gene TRBJ2-4; TRBD1 matches 7 bases. In germline, CDR1 is LNHDA, CDR2 SQIVND (reference sequence). The junction had 7 bases not matched to a gene; V was cut back by 8 bases and J by 0 bases. The CDR3 covers 15 residues.

The chain uses TRBV28 and TRBJ1-5, with D possibly TRBD1 on 5 matching bases. The ends were cut back, 4 bases at V and 2 bases at J, with 12 bases in the middle. This CDR3 is 15 amino acids long. Germline V gene sequence: CDR1 MDHEN, CDR2 SYDVKM. CDR3 sequence reads: CASSYFVQGNQPQHF. The CDR3 DNA reads as TGTGCCAGCAGTTATTTTGTACAGGGCAATCAGCCCCAGCATTTT.

The gene calls are TRBV3-1 (or the pseudogene TRBV3-2) and TRBJ1-1; D remains unclear. CDR3 length: 15 amino acids. Germline V gives CDR1 LGHDT, CDR2 YNNKEL (reference sequence). V lost 0 bases, J lost 7 bases, and 15 bases lay in between. Here the CDR3 DNA reads TGTGCCAGCAGCCAAGATTCCCACAGCTCAGGTGAAGCTTTCTTT. The encoded protein is CASSQDSHSSGEAFF.

This chain joins TRBV10-3 and TRBJ1-6; 7 nucleotides align to TRBD1. Germline V CDR1 and CDR2: ENHRY, SYGVKD. The ends lost 8 bases at V and 6 bases at J; junction bases unmatched: 10. CDR3 length equals 15 residues. Written as DNA, the CDR3 is TGTGCCATCGCCAGTACGGGACAGACTAATTCACCCCTCCACTTT. Its translation: CAIASTGQTNSPLHF.

This clone was seen a handful of times. Other DNA sequences within the sample encode an identical CDR3. The rearrangement joins TRBV7-9 to TRBJ2-3; D is unresolved. V shed 5 bases and J shed 2 bases, with 11 bases lying between them. CDR3 size: 14 residues. From germline, CDR1 is SEHNR and CDR2 FQNEAQ (reference sequence). The CDR3 DNA follows: TGTGCCAGCAGCCCCCGCGATTTCACAGATACGCAGTATTTT. Protein sequence: CASSPRDFTDTQYF.

The chain joins TRBV30 to TRBJ1-4; 8 bases line up with TRBD1. V was clipped by 3 bases and J by 7 bases; unmatched bases: 7. The CDR3 length is 14 residues. In germline, CDR1 is GTSNPN, CDR2 SVGIG (reference sequence). DNA for the CDR3: TGTGCCTGGAGATCCACAGGGGGTAGTGAAAAACTGTTTTTT. Its translation is CAWRSTGGSEKLFF.

This clone was observed a single time. The V and J genes are TRBV6-5 and TRBJ2-2, with TRBD2 as a possible D gene (5 bases). Germline-derived CDR1 and CDR2 are MNHEY and SVGAGI. This CDR3 comprises 14 residues. V was clipped by 0 bases and J by 5 bases, with 7 bases between them. For the CDR3, the DNA is TGTGCCAGCAGTTACTCAAGAGGGACCGGGGAGCTGTTTTTT. It specifies CASSYSRGTGELFF.

This clone appeared once. This CDR3 reads CAISGTSEQSSYNEQFF. CDR3 DNA: TGTGCCATCAGTGGCACTAGCGAGCAAAGCTCCTACAATGAGCAGTTCTTC. The V and J genes are TRBV10-3 and TRBJ2-1; TRBD2 matches 7 bases. CDR3 size: 17 residues. With 4 bases clipped from V and 0 bases from J, the junction kept 9 bases outside the gene matches. Germline V lookup: CDR1 ENHRY, CDR2 SYGVKD.